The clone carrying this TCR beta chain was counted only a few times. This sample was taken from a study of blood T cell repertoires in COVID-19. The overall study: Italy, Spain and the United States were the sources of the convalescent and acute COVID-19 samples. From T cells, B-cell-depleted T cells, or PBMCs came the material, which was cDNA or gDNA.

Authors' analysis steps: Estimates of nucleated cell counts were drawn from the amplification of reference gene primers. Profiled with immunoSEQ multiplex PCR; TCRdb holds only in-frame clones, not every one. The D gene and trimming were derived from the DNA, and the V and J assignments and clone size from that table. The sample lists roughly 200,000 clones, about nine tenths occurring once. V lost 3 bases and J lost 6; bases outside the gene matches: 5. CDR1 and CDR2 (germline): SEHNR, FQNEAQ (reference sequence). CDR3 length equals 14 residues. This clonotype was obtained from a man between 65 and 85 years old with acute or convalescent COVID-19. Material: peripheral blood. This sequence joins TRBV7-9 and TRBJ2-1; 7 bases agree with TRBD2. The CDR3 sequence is CASSLAGVVNEQFF. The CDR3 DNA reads TGTGCCAGCAGCTTGGCGGGAGTGGTCAATGAGCAGTTCTTC.